The source of this T cell receptor beta chain is a study of blood T cell repertoires in COVID-19. On the study more broadly: Specimens from acute and convalescent COVID-19 originated in the United States, Italy and Spain. Sources were T cells, B-cell-depleted T cells, or PBMCs; the material itself was cDNA or gDNA.

The repertoire was sequenced with immunoSEQ multiplex PCR; TCRdb's copy has only in-frame clones and lacks some. The profile covers roughly 65,000 clones, with roughly nine tenths appearing a single time and around 14% taken by the ten largest. CDR1 is SGHNT, CDR2 YYREEE, per germline (reference sequence). There are 15 residues in the CDR3. V lost 4 bases and J lost 5; bases outside the gene matches: 8. The rearrangement uses TRBV5-4 and TRBJ2-2; 7 bases fit TRBD1. The receptor was isolated from a woman in her fifties or sixties with acute or convalescent COVID-19. Sample: peripheral blood. CDR3 residues: CASSARTGETGELFF. CDR3 nucleotides: TGTGCCAGCAGCGCCCGGACAGGCGAAACCGGGGAGCTGTTTTTT.